The clone carrying this T cell receptor beta chain occurred many times. Its antigen is not known. These data belong to a study of neurological immune-mediated disorders. Study-level results: HTLV-1-associated myelopathy had the most TCR clonal expansion, whereas multiple sclerosis had the least (lower than in healthy controls).

5'RACE with 10-nucleotide random UMIs produced the cDNA. TCRdb called the 5' RACE reads again in MiXCR, with one record for every CDR3 protein. The sample lists 25,000 to 35,000 distinct CDR3 sequences, around 16% occurring once. CDR3 size: 14 residues. V gave up 6 bases and J gave up 0 bases, with 8 bases separating them. From germline, CDR1 is SGHTA and CDR2 FQGNSA. The receptor's source is a man aged 70-80 years in good health. The chain recombines TRBV7-2 with TRBJ1-4, with D uncertain. Sequencing used PBMCs. The DNA of the CDR3 is TGTGCCAGCAGACCCGGATCAACTAATGAAAAACTGTTTTTT. It encodes CASRPGSTNEKLFF.